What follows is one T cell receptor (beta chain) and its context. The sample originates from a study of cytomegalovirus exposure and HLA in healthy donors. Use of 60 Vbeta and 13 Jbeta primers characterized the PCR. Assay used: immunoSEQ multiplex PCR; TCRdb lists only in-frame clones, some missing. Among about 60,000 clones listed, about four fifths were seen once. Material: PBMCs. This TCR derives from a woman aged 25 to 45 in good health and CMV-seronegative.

CDR3 amino acids: CASSFSGEQYF. The CDR3 DNA is TGTGCCAGCAGCTTCTCGGGCGAGCAGTACTTC. The chain uses TRBV11-2 and TRBJ2-7; D is ambiguous. Per germline, CDR1 SGHAT and CDR2 FQNNGV. This CDR3 is 11 amino acids long. V was shortened by 3 bases and J by 6 bases, with 6 bases between the two germline ends.